Listed below are T cell receptor beta chains from one sample, sequenced in a study of radiotherapy plus CTLA-4 blockade in lung cancer. The assay was immunoSEQ multiplex PCR, and TCRdb's table has in-frame clones only and misses some. Among tens of thousands of clones listed, 70% to 85% were seen once. The sample in question was peripheral blood, obtained from a patient treated with radiotherapy plus ipilimumab. The receptors were sampled from a human donor with non-small cell lung cancer who had a partial response to radiotherapy plus ipilimumab. Both conserved end residues are part of each CDR3. The order of the fields is J gene, V gene, clone size, D gene, CDR3 protein, CDR3 DNA. A D gene is named only where the DNA matches it firmly. Where a row states a size, it is once, few, many or the class of an expanded clone; other rows omit it.

TRBJ2-7	TRBV7-8	few	TRBD1	CASSLGTGAYEQYF	TGTGCCAGCAGCTTAGGGACAGGGGCCTACGAGCAGTACTTC
TRBJ2-1	TRBV5-7	-	TRBD1	CASSLLVQGASNEQFF	TGTGCCAGCAGCTTGTTGGTTCAGGGGGCGAGCAATGAGCAGTTCTTC
TRBJ2-7	TRBV16	few	TRBD2	CASSVTSGGINEQYF	TGTGCCAGCAGCGTGACTAGCGGGGGGATCAACGAGCAGTACTTC
TRBJ1-2	TRBV4-1	-	TRBD1	CASSSHTGTGGFGYTF	TGCGCCAGCAGCTCACACACCGGGACAGGGGGCTTCGGCTACACCTTC
TRBJ2-5	TRBV9	-	TRBD2	CASSVGASGGEETQYF	TGTGCCAGCAGCGTAGGGGCTAGCGGGGGGGAAGAGACCCAGTACTTC
TRBJ1-4	TRBV19	-	-	CASSTYPGDEKLFF	TGTGCCAGTAGTACCTACCCGGGAGATGAAAAACTGTTTTTT
TRBJ1-1	TRBV4-2	-	-	CASSQDRGNTEAFF	TGTGCCAGCAGCCAAGATAGAGGGAACACTGAAGCTTTCTTT
TRBJ2-3	TRBV7-2	-	TRBD2	CASSLDGGAFDTQYF	TGTGCCAGCAGCTTGGACGGGGGGGCCTTTGATACGCAGTATTTT
TRBJ1-2	TRBV12-5	-	TRBD1	CASGLQGAGGYTF	TGTGCTAGTGGCCTACAGGGGGCCGGTGGCTACACCTTC
TRBJ1-1	TRBV14	-	-	CASSPLPGTEAFF	TGTGCCAGCAGCCCCCTTCCGGGGACTGAAGCTTTCTTT
TRBJ2-1	TRBV5-1	-	-	CASSFTYNEQFF	TGCGCCAGCAGCTTCACCTACAATGAGCAGTTCTTC
TRBJ1-6	TRBV9	-	-	CASSVESNSPLHF	TGTGCCAGCAGCGTAGAGAGTAATTCACCCCTCCACTTT
TRBJ2-1	TRBV11-3	once	TRBD1	CASSLRGTGSYNEQFF	TGTGCCAGCAGCTTACGCGGGACAGGGAGCTACAATGAGCAGTTCTTC
TRBJ2-4	TRBV7-9	few	-	CASSGTSGQYF	TGTGCCAGCAGCGGGACTTCGGGTCAGTACTTC
TRBJ1-1	TRBV28	-	-	CASSFGGSFFAEAFF	TGTGCCAGCAGTTTCGGAGGGAGTTTTTTCGCTGAAGCTTTCTTT
TRBJ2-1	TRBV19	few	TRBD2	CASWGSGGAGNEQFF	TGTGCCAGTTGGGGTAGCGGGGGGGCAGGCAATGAGCAGTTCTTC
TRBJ1-1	TRBV25-1	-	TRBD1	CASSTRQGGTEAFF	TGTGCCAGCAGTACGCGACAGGGAGGCACTGAAGCTTTCTTT
TRBJ2-3	TRBV25-1	-	TRBD1	CASSEGQGDSDTQYF	TGTGCCAGCAGTGAAGGACAGGGGGACTCAGATACGCAGTATTTT
TRBJ1-4	TRBV30	-	-	CAWSLRGSEKLFF	TGTGCCTGGAGTTTGCGAGGGAGTGAAAAACTGTTTTTT
TRBJ2-5	TRBV11-3	-	TRBD1	CASSPGTEGETQYF	TGTGCCAGCAGCCCCGGGACAGAAGGAGAGACCCAGTACTTC
TRBJ1-2	TRBV12-1	few	-	CASSPRQGDSYGYTF	TGTGCCAGCAGCCCCCGACAGGGAGACTCCTATGGCTACACCTTC
TRBJ1-5	TRBV19	once	-	CASTTTQGQGQPQHF	TGTGCCAGTACCACGACCCAGGGGCAAGGGCAGCCCCAGCATTTT
TRBJ1-1	TRBV6-1	-	-	CASSEVSMNTEAFF	TGTGCCAGCAGTGAGGTGAGCATGAACACTGAAGCTTTCTTT
TRBJ1-3	TRBV2	-	-	CASSYGTFGNTIYF	TGTGCCAGCAGTTATGGGACTTTCGGAAACACCATATATTTT
TRBJ1-1	TRBV7-9	-	TRBD1	CASSPPTTGLAVNTEAFF	TGTGCCAGCAGCCCACCCACGACAGGGCTTGCGGTGAACACTGAAGCTTTCTTT
TRBJ2-7	TRBV6-5	-	-	CASGRQIGYEQYF	TGTGCCAGCGGGAGACAAATCGGTTACGAGCAGTACTTC
TRBJ2-6	TRBV4-2	few	-	CASSQASSGANVLTF	TGTGCCAGCAGCCAAGCTAGCTCTGGGGCCAACGTCCTGACTTTC
TRBJ2-1	TRBV21-1	few	-	CASSKGRETGCTYNEQFF	TGTGCCAGCAGCAAAGGGCGTGAGACAGGGTGCACCTACAATGAGCAGTTCTTC
TRBJ2-3	TRBV6-5	-	TRBD2	CASSWGGGTDTQYF	TGTGCCAGCAGTTGGGGGGGAGGGACAGATACGCAGTATTTT
TRBJ2-7	TRBV2	-	TRBD1	CASSGQGASYEQYF	TGTGCCAGCAGCGGACAGGGGGCGAGCTACGAGCAGTACTTC
TRBJ2-7	TRBV5-1	-	-	CASSLDRAQGYEQYF	TGCGCCAGCAGCTTGGACCGGGCTCAGGGTTACGAGCAGTACTTC
TRBJ1-1	TRBV9	-	-	CASSVGAGNVRTEAFF	TGTGCCAGCAGCGTAGGAGCAGGGAATGTGAGGACTGAAGCTTTCTTT
TRBJ2-4	TRBV5-1	-	TRBD2	CASSLAGRGEGYIQYF	TGCGCCAGCAGCTTGGCCGGGAGGGGCGAGGGGTACATTCAGTACTTC
TRBJ2-3	TRBV12-5	-	TRBD1	CASGTGGLSTDTQYF	TGTGCTAGTGGTACAGGGGGTCTTAGCACAGATACGCAGTATTTT
TRBJ2-2	TRBV7-9	few	-	CASSLAVSDTGELFF	TGTGCCAGCAGCTTAGCTGTATCGGACACCGGGGAGCTGTTTTTT
TRBJ1-3	TRBV18	-	-	CASSPPAGNTIYF	TGTGCCAGCTCACCACCGGCCGGAAACACCATATATTTT
TRBJ2-7	TRBV7-2	-	TRBD1	CASSLTDRVHEQYF	TGTGCCAGCAGCCTTACGGACAGGGTCCACGAGCAGTACTTC
TRBJ1-5	TRBV5-4	-	-	CASSLGGGVGGNQPQHF	TGTGCCAGCAGCTTGGGCGGGGGCGTCGGGGGCAATCAGCCCCAGCATTTT
TRBJ2-1	TRBV5-1	-	-	CASSLARAGAHNEQFF	TGCGCCAGCAGCTTGGCCAGGGCGGGGGCCCACAATGAGCAGTTCTTC
TRBJ1-2	TRBV6-5	-	-	CASSPGFYGYTF	TGTGCCAGCAGCCCAGGGTTCTATGGCTACACCTTC
TRBJ2-1	TRBV9	medium-sized	TRBD2	CASSVAGSGGYNEQFF	TGTGCCAGCAGCGTAGCCGGATCGGGGGGTTACAATGAGCAGTTCTTC
TRBJ1-4	TRBV6-1	once	-	CASSESGGYEKLFF	TGTGCCAGCAGTGAAAGCGGGGGTTATGAAAAACTGTTTTTT
TRBJ2-1	TRBV18	few	TRBD1	CASSRQGGNYNEQFF	TGTGCCAGCTCACGACAGGGGGGCAACTACAATGAGCAGTTCTTC
TRBJ2-5	TRBV12-5	-	TRBD1	CASGSDRGGIGQETQYF	TGTGCTAGTGGTTCGGACAGGGGAGGGATCGGCCAAGAGACCCAGTACTTC
TRBJ2-1	TRBV5-1	-	TRBD2	CASSSGLAGRYNEQFF	TGCGCCAGCAGCTCTGGACTAGCGGGGCGCTACAATGAGCAGTTCTTC
TRBJ1-1	TRBV4-1	once	-	CASSQGLGALTEAFF	TGCGCCAGCAGCCAGGGGCTCGGAGCCCTAACTGAAGCTTTCTTT
TRBJ1-1	TRBV5-5	-	TRBD1	CASRQGPGTGGTEAFF	TGTGCCAGCAGACAAGGCCCGGGGACAGGAGGAACTGAAGCTTTCTTT
TRBJ2-5	TRBV5-5	-	-	CASSSESETQYF	TGTGCCAGCAGCTCCGAGAGTGAGACCCAGTACTTC
TRBJ1-1	TRBV7-2	-	TRBD1	CASSLGTGGNTEAFF	TGTGCCAGCAGCTTAGGGACAGGGGGGAACACTGAAGCTTTCTTT
TRBJ1-6	TRBV5-4	-	-	CASTQDQRDSPLHF	TGTGCCAGCACCCAGGACCAGCGGGATTCACCCCTCCACTTT
TRBJ2-1	TRBV7-9	-	-	CASSLAGPYNEQFF	TGTGCCAGCAGCTTAGCTGGGCCTTACAATGAGCAGTTCTTC
TRBJ2-1	TRBV11-3	-	-	CASSLGGGGLNEQFF	TGTGCCAGCAGCTTGGGAGGGGGGGGCCTAAATGAGCAGTTCTTC
TRBJ1-4	TRBV4-3	once	-	CASSQVGGGGYADEKLFF	TGCGCCAGCAGCCAAGTGGGAGGGGGAGGTTACGCGGATGAAAAACTGTTTTTT
TRBJ2-5	TRBV5-1	-	-	CASSLEGETQYF	TGCGCCAGCAGCTTGGAGGGGGAGACCCAGTACTTC
TRBJ2-7	TRBV19	-	-	CASSIKQGLSYEQYF	TGTGCCAGTAGTATAAAACAGGGCCTTAGTTACGAGCAGTACTTC
TRBJ2-5	TRBV20-1	-	-	CSASSGETQYF	TGCAGTGCTAGTTCCGGAGAGACCCAGTACTTC
TRBJ1-5	TRBV19	-	-	CASSIGGPESNQPQHF	TGTGCCAGTAGTATCGGTGGTCCGGAGAGCAATCAGCCCCAGCATTTT